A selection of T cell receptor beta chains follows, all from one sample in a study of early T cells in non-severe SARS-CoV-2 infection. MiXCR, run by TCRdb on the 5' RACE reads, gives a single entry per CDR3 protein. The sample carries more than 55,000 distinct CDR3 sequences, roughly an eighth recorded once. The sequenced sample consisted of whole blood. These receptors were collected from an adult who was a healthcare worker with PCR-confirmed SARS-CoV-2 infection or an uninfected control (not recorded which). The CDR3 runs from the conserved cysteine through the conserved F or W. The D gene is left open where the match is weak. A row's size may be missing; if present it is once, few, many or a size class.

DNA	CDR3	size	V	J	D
TGTGCCAGCAGTTTCCGGGGGGGACGCACAGATACGCAGTATTTT	CASSFRGGRTDTQYF	many	TRBV12-3/TRBV12-4	TRBJ2-3	TRBD2
TGTGCCAGCAGCCAGAGGGGGACTAGCGGGAGGAGCACAGATACGCAGTATTTT	CASSQRGTSGRSTDTQYF	NA	TRBV7-2	TRBJ2-3	TRBD2
TGTGCCAGCAGCCCGACAGGGGGGATATCTTACGAGCAGTACTTC	CASSPTGGISYEQYF	NA	TRBV3-1	TRBJ2-7	TRBD1
TGCAGTGCTAGCCTGAGACAGGGGCGAAACACCGGGGAGCTGTTTTTT	CSASLRQGRNTGELFF	NA	TRBV20-1	TRBJ2-2	TRBD1
TGTGCCACCAAAATAGAGGGGGTAGAGACTGGCTACACCTTC	CATKIEGVETGYTF	NA	TRBV6-6	TRBJ1-2	NA
TGTGCCAGCAGCCCTGGTCCCTATAATTCACCCCTCCACTTT	CASSPGPYNSPLHF	many	TRBV12-3/TRBV12-4	TRBJ1-6	NA
TGCGCCAGCAGCCCAATTGGCAGGACAGAAGCTTTCTTT	CASSPIGRTEAFF	few	TRBV4-3	TRBJ1-1	NA
TGTGCCAGCAATGGACAGGGCGGCGGCAATCAGCCCCAGCATTTT	CASNGQGGGNQPQHF	NA	TRBV2	TRBJ1-5	TRBD1
TGTGCCAGCAGCCAAGGCGGAGGGTTTTTGGGGGCCGAGCAGTACTTC	CASSQGGGFLGAEQYF	many	TRBV3-1	TRBJ2-7	NA
TGTGCCAGTAGTATAACGGGGGGAACTAATGAAAAACTGTTTTTT	CASSITGGTNEKLFF	NA	TRBV19	TRBJ1-4	NA
TGTACCAGCAGTTTAGGCGGCTCTGGAAACACCATATATTTT	CTSSLGGSGNTIYF	few	TRBV12-3/TRBV12-4	TRBJ1-3	NA
TGCAGTGCTAGAGATTCAGCTAACTATGGCTACACCTTC	CSARDSANYGYTF	NA	TRBV20-1	TRBJ1-2	NA
TGCAGTACGAGGGGACTAGACACAGATACGCAGTATTTT	CSTRGLDTDTQYF	few	TRBV20-1	TRBJ2-3	TRBD2
TGTGCCAGCAGCCAAGCGGCAGGGCGCGCCAAAAACATTCAGTACTTC	CASSQAAGRAKNIQYF	NA	TRBV14	TRBJ2-4	NA
TGTGCCAGCAGTGCCACCCCCCTCGAAAACACCGGGGAGCTGTTTTTT	CASSATPLENTGELFF	many	TRBV27	TRBJ2-2	NA
TGCGCCAGCAGCCAAGATCTTGGGGGCGCCACAGATACGCAGTATTTT	CASSQDLGGATDTQYF	few	TRBV4-3	TRBJ2-3	NA
TGCAGTGTCTCCCGGGACTTAAGCTCCTACGAGCAGTACTTC	CSVSRDLSSYEQYF	many	TRBV20-1	TRBJ2-7	NA
TGTGCCAGCTCACCAAGTAACGGGCGGTCCTACGAGCAGTACTTC	CASSPSNGRSYEQYF	few	TRBV18	TRBJ2-7	NA
TGTGCCAGCAGTTCAGGGAGCTATGGCTACACCTTC	CASSSGSYGYTF	many	TRBV28	TRBJ1-2	NA
TGTGCCAGCAGCCCAAGACCCTTTTCGCCCCAGCATTTT	CASSPRPFSPQHF	NA	TRBV7-2	TRBJ1-5	NA
TGTGCCAGCACCCAGGCCCGAATAAGGAATGAGCAGTTCTTC	CASTQARIRNEQFF	NA	TRBV7-9	TRBJ2-1	NA
TGTGCCATCAGTGATAGCGGGAGTTACGATGAGCAGTTCTTC	CAISDSGSYDEQFF	NA	TRBV10-3	TRBJ2-1	TRBD2
TGTGCCAGCAGCCAGACCGTTCGAGGGATCGATGAGCAGTTCTTC	CASSQTVRGIDEQFF	many	TRBV7-6	TRBJ2-1	NA
TGTGCCAGCAGCGTAGGACTAGCGGCCACAGATACGCAGTATTTT	CASSVGLAATDTQYF	NA	TRBV9	TRBJ2-3	TRBD2
TGTGCTAGTGGTTCCCCCGGGGGTTTAATTAACACTGAAGCTTTCTTT	CASGSPGGLINTEAFF	NA	TRBV12-5	TRBJ1-1	NA
TGTGCCAGCAGGGACGGGACAGGGGGACCCTACGAGCAGTACTTC	CASRDGTGGPYEQYF	few	TRBV6-2/TRBV6-3	TRBJ2-7	TRBD1
TGTGCCAGCAGCCAAGTTGGTGGAAACACCATATATTTT	CASSQVGGNTIYF	NA	TRBV3-1	TRBJ1-3	NA
TGTGCCAGCAGTGAAACAGGGCCTACCGGCGTCCAGCATTTT	CASSETGPTGVQHF	many	TRBV2	TRBJ1-5	NA
TGCGCCAGCAGCCATCCCTTGGGGGGAGGGATCACAGATACGCAGTATTTT	CASSHPLGGGITDTQYF	few	TRBV4-1	TRBJ2-3	TRBD2
TGTGCCAGCAGAAGGACAGGCGAGGATGAAAAACTGTTTTTT	CASRRTGEDEKLFF	NA	TRBV12-3/TRBV12-4	TRBJ1-4	TRBD1
TGTGCCAGCGTTAGGGACTACGAGCAGTACTTC	CASVRDYEQYF	few	TRBV7-9	TRBJ2-7	NA
TGTGCCAGCAGCTCACGGTATGGGACAGTAAATTCACCCCTCCACTTT	CASSSRYGTVNSPLHF	NA	TRBV7-2	TRBJ1-6	TRBD1
TGTGCCAGCGAAATGAGAATCACAGATACGCAGTATTTT	CASEMRITDTQYF	few	TRBV7-9	TRBJ2-3	NA
TGCGCCAGCAGCTTTGAGTTCGACACCCCCTACAATGAGCAGTTCTTC	CASSFEFDTPYNEQFF	many	TRBV5-1	TRBJ2-1	NA
TGCAGTGCCAGTGGGAGTCGCAGGGGGTCTCACGAGACCCAGTACTTC	CSASGSRRGSHETQYF	many	TRBV20-1	TRBJ2-5	TRBD1
TGTGCCAGCAGCTTAGGGACAGGACCCTATCGGGGCTACACCTTC	CASSLGTGPYRGYTF	few	TRBV7-2	TRBJ1-2	TRBD1
TGTGCCAGCAGTGAATTAGGGGTTGAGGGGCGAAATGGCTACACCTTC	CASSELGVEGRNGYTF	many	TRBV2	TRBJ1-2	NA
TGCAGTGCTAGCTGGTTACAGGGGTCATACAATGAGCAGTTCTTC	CSASWLQGSYNEQFF	many	TRBV20-1	TRBJ2-1	TRBD1
TGTGCCAGCAGCGCTAGCGGCACTAGCACAGATACGCAGTATTTT	CASSASGTSTDTQYF	NA	TRBV9	TRBJ2-3	TRBD2
TGCGCCAGCAGTGTAAAACTAGCTCCCTACGAGCAGTACTTC	CASSVKLAPYEQYF	many	TRBV10-1	TRBJ2-7	NA
TGCGCCAGCAGCTCAGGGACAGGGCTCTCACCCCTCCACTTT	CASSSGTGLSPLHF	few	TRBV5-1	TRBJ1-6	TRBD1
TGTGCCAGCAGGAAAGGGCCCGGGGAGCTGTTTTTT	CASRKGPGELFF	many	TRBV7-3	TRBJ2-2	NA
TGTGCCAGCATGAGCGGGAGAAGGGAGCTGTTTTTT	CASMSGRRELFF	medium-sized	TRBV28	TRBJ2-2	TRBD2
TGTGCTAGTGGTCCCTCTTCGACAGACTATTCTAACTATGGCTACACCTTC	CASGPSSTDYSNYGYTF	few	TRBV12-5	TRBJ1-2	NA
TGTGCCAGCAGGCGACAGGGCTCAGATACGCAGTATTTT	CASRRQGSDTQYF	NA	TRBV3-1	TRBJ2-3	TRBD1
TGTGCCAGCAGCTTGGGTCTAGCGGGAGAGCAGTTCTTC	CASSLGLAGEQFF	NA	TRBV5-4	TRBJ2-1	TRBD2
TGCAGTGCCCCGGACGGGTACGAGCAGTACTTC	CSAPDGYEQYF	NA	TRBV20-1	TRBJ2-7	NA
TGTGCCAGCAGACCGGGACTAGCTGTCTATGAGCAGTTCTTC	CASRPGLAVYEQFF	many	TRBV6-2/TRBV6-3	TRBJ2-1	TRBD2
TGCGCCAGCAGCTTAGCAGGGGACACCGGGGAGCTGTTTTTT	CASSLAGDTGELFF	few	TRBV5-1	TRBJ2-2	NA
TGCGCCAGCAGCTTGGGGTTCGGGACTGAAGCTTTCTTT	CASSLGFGTEAFF	many	TRBV5-1	TRBJ1-1	NA
TGTGCCAGCAGCGTAGCTTTCCGGGACAAGGCGACCTACGAGCAGTACTTC	CASSVAFRDKATYEQYF	NA	TRBV9	TRBJ2-7	NA